The present T cell receptor beta chain was sequenced within a study of PD-1 blockade in classical Hodgkin lymphoma (dated by TCRdb to about 2020). Regarding the study in general: Nivolumab dosing was 3 mg/kg intravenously every 2 weeks, continuing until either disease progression or unacceptable toxicity. A peripheral blood immune signature of response to PD-1 blockade in classical Hodgkin lymphoma was defined using TCR beta sequencing and CyTOF. Overall results and qualifications from the work: Baseline TCR diversity was reported to be lower in newly diagnosed patients than in healthy donors and to be lower still in relapsed/refractory patients. By C4D1, a significant rise was seen in CD4+ TCR diversity but not in CD8+ TCR diversity (p=0.0027 vs p=0.16), and the rise was most apparent among complete responders (p=0.02). Diversity was lower in patients who began nivolumab less than 1 year after ASCT, so these patients were left out of later analyses to avoid confounding by immune reconstitution. The study was limited to a single clinical trial cohort, and causes of repertoire differences, possibly disease activity or prior therapy, remained undefined. Baseline diversity similar to that of newly diagnosed patients was observed in trial patients achieving complete response, whereas significantly lower diversity was observed in partial responders and progressors.

Genomic DNA was isolated using the Qiagen DNeasy kit from unsorted PBMCs as well as from negatively selected CD4+ and CD8+ fractions. Using primers that anneal to V and J segments, immunoSEQ multiplex PCR amplified the TCR beta CDR3 regions. Amplification bias was minimized using a synthetic immune receptor repertoire, and residual bias was removed computationally after sequencing. The original pipeline was this. Custom Python scripts were used to quantify repertoire diversity as the Shannon entropy index. Unsorted, CD4+ and CD8+ repertoires were analyzed separately, except for combined analyses in which CD4+ and CD8+ sequences were merged in silico. A clone counted as expanded when the clone's frequency after treatment rose at least 2-fold relative to C1D1, and clones undetected at baseline were given a pseudocount of 0.5. Clones with 0 or 1 copy at C1D1 were defined as singleton clones, while clones with 2 or more copies were defined as non-singleton clones. By matching protein sequences in sorted samples from the same patient, clones expanded in unsorted samples were annotated as CD4+, CD8+ or unknown. Wilcoxon tests on paired samples were used to test diversity changes from C1D1 to C4D1. TCRdb took this table from immuneACCESS and kept in-frame rearrangements with V and J called. Such tables lack part of the clones; where checked against another copy, unresolved V genes explain under half of the gap, and the rest is unexplained. V and J calls and clone size follow that table, whereas D and trimming were derived from the DNA. In this sample the table shows about 86,000 clones, about 89% of which occur a single time. In total, the top ten clones hold 20% to 25% of the sample.

The sample's time point label is to be understood as: cycle 1 day 1 (C1D1), immediately before nivolumab initiation. Relapse after autologous stem cell transplantation had occurred in all trial patients, and cohorts A, B and C were distinguished by prior brentuximab vedotin exposure. The trial cohort comprised 60 or so patients with relapsed/refractory classical Hodgkin lymphoma whose best overall responses were complete response, partial response or progressive disease. In the multi-cohort phase II CheckMate 205 trial, trial patients received single-agent nivolumab. Best overall response was determined by an independent review committee according to the 2007 International Working Group response criteria. Trial PBMCs were obtained immediately prior to nivolumab initiation (C1D1) and on therapy at cycle 2 day 1 and cycle 4 day 1. After peripheral blood was drawn into 8 mL Vacutainer Cell Preparation Tubes, PBMCs were isolated by centrifugation and then cryopreserved.

CDR1 and CDR2 were assigned from the germline V gene as MGHDK and SYGVNS. The germline ends are 16 bases apart after V is trimmed by 7 bases and J by 4 bases. From its cysteine to its phenylalanine, the CDR3 spans 14 amino acids. The read is trimmed to its CDR3 DNA, 42 bases read in frame from base 1. Notes on this clone: Its binding antigen is unknown. Per-nucleotide qualities are absent, and no much larger clonotype sits a single base away.

The sequence came from a human donor with classical Hodgkin lymphoma. This chain is built from TRBV25-1 and TRBJ1-1, with a tentative D gene TRBD1 over 5 matching bases. Sequencing used peripheral blood mononuclear cells (PBMCs), obtained at baseline. The nucleotide sequence is TGTGCCAGCATTGGGGGAAAGTGGTCCACTGAAGCTTTCTTT. This is translated as CASIGGKWSTEAFF. The CDR3 plus the reference TRBV25-1 and TRBJ1-1 genes for the other parts give the full variable domain: EADIYQTPRYLVIGTGKKITLECSQTMGHDKMYWYQQDPGMELHLIHYSYGVNSTEKGDLSSESTVSRIRTEHFPLTLESARPSHTSQYLCASIGGKWSTEAFFGQGTRLTVV.